This TCR beta chain was identified during a study of a mutant IDH1 vaccine in newly diagnosed glioma. Study as a whole: Patients received vaccination from 4-6 weeks after radiotherapy alone, or with temozolomide cycles. Beforehand, treatment had been radiotherapy, temozolomide, or both; the majority received both. Overall study results and limits: Top peripheral T cell clonotype shifts appeared unrelated to pseudoprogression.

Method: immunoSEQ multiplex PCR; TCRdb's copy keeps in-frame clones and lacks some. Here the sample spans roughly 57,000 clones, roughly 90% being singletons. In germline, CDR1 is SNHLY, CDR2 FYNNEI. CDR3 length equals 13 residues. V lost 6 bases and J 8 bases, leaving 14 bases between the germline ends. Time point meaning: week 11, during vaccination. It was 300 ug of mutant IDH1 20-mer peptide that made up each vaccine dose, given with topical imiquimod. New IDH1-mutant, ATRX-lost WHO grade 3 or 4 astrocytomas occurred in donors. Worth noting for this clone: Its antigen is undetermined.

The sequence came from a man aged 35 to 55 with glioma. The J gene is TRBJ2-1, the V gene TRBV2; D is unclear. The material sequenced was PBMCs, taken from a glioma patient whose treatment included an IDH1 peptide vaccine. The CDR3 region has the DNA TGTGCCAGCAGGAAGTCAGGCCTCGATGAGCAGTTCTTC. It codes for CASRKSGLDEQFF.